This passage covers 26 T cell receptor beta chains from one sample sequenced in a study of blood T cell repertoires in COVID-19. TCRdb keeps only in-frame clones here, not all; method: immunoSEQ multiplex PCR. The profile shows fewer than 200,000 clones, around 84% of them singletons. Input material: PBMCs or T cells enriched from blood (not recorded which). These receptors were obtained from a man aged 50-60 years who had recovered from COVID-19.

This clone appeared a single time. This chain links TRBV11-2 with TRBJ2-3; D may be TRBD1 (6 bases). The V gene's germline CDR1 is SGHAT and CDR2 FQNNGV. The CDR3 is 15 residues long. The V gene lost 5 bases and the J gene lost 2 bases, with 14 bases spanning the gap. The CDR3, as DNA: TGTGCCAGCAGCACCCGACAGGAACCCACAGATACGCAGTATTTT. Its protein is CASSTRQEPTDTQYF.

The chain carries TRBV3-1 (or the pseudogene TRBV3-2) and TRBJ2-7, with a tentative D call TRBD1 (7 bases). The CDR3 spans 14 residues. V was clipped by 5 bases and J by 2 bases, with 13 bases between them. Germline V gene lookup returns CDR1 LGHDT and CDR2 YNNKEL (reference sequence). CDR3 nucleotide sequence: TGTGCCAGCAGCACCCAGGGGGGCCCCTACGAGCAGTACTTC. Encoded protein: CASSTQGGPYEQYF.

V and J are TRBV7-2 and TRBJ2-1; 7 nucleotides line up with TRBD1. The V segment lost 2 bases and the J segment 8 bases; nucleotides outside the gene matches: 6. In germline, CDR1 is SGHTA, CDR2 FQGNSA. The CDR3 is 14 residues long. CDR3 amino acids: CASSLPGGFYEQFF. CDR3 bases: TGTGCCAGCAGCTTACCAGGGGGATTCTATGAGCAGTTCTTC.

This CDR3 is CASSSGGSRTEQYF. CDR3 nucleotides: TGTGCCAGCTCTAGCGGGGGATCCCGGACGGAGCAGTACTTC. This rearrangement joins TRBV6-5 to TRBJ2-7; TRBD2 agrees at 10 bases. With V trimmed by 8 bases and J by 7 bases, 11 bases remained unmatched. Germline V gives CDR1 MNHEY, CDR2 SVGAGI. The CDR3 length is 14 residues.

The chain uses TRBV3-1 (or the pseudogene TRBV3-2) and TRBJ2-7, with D possibly being TRBD1 (5 bases). The V gene lost 4 bases and the J gene lost 2 bases, with 12 bases spanning the gap. The CDR3 spans 14 residues. The germline gives CDR1 LGHDT, CDR2 YNNKEL (reference sequence). This chain's CDR3 is CASSPQQGPYEQYF. In DNA, the CDR3 is TGTGCCAGCAGCCCCCAGCAGGGCCCCTACGAGCAGTACTTC.

The chain is built from TRBV11-2 and TRBJ2-1, with 8 bases matching TRBD2. This CDR3 has 17 amino acids. Trimming took 5 bases from V and 5 from J; bases not matched to a gene: 14. The germline V gene encodes CDR1 SGHAT and CDR2 FQNNGV. The CDR3, as DNA: TGTGCCAGCAGCCGGGGGGGACCAGTGGGAGGGAACAATGAGCAGTTCTTC. Its protein product is CASSRGGPVGGNNEQFF.

The chain recombines TRBV9 with TRBJ2-5, with D uncertain. The ends were cut back, 0 bases at V and 5 bases at J, with 8 bases in the middle. The CDR3 is 13 residues long. Germline V lookup: CDR1 SGDLS, CDR2 YYNGEE. The CDR3 nucleotides read TGTGCCAGCAGCGTAGACGGGTGGGAGACCCAGTACTTC. This translates into CASSVDGWETQYF.

The chain combines TRBV19 with TRBJ1-2, with TRBD1 matching 7 bases. The V segment lost 4 bases and the J segment 2 bases; nucleotides outside the gene matches: 4. The germline gives CDR1 LNHDA, CDR2 SQIVND (reference sequence). This CDR3 has 14 amino acids. Here the CDR3 reads CASSTDRVNYGYTF. CDR3 DNA sequence: TGTGCCAGTAGTACCGACAGGGTAAACTATGGCTACACCTTC.

The chain combines TRBV4-3 with TRBJ2-3, with a weak D call TRBD1 (6 bases). The CDR3 is 16 residues long. V was pared by 1 base and J by 0 bases, with 11 bases between. Germline assignment: CDR1 LGHNA and CDR2 YSLEER. The CDR3 here is CASSQVAGASTDTQYF. The CDR3 region has the DNA TGCGCCAGCAGCCAAGTAGCAGGGGCTAGCACAGATACGCAGTATTTT.

The count of this clone is one. This chain links TRBV30 with TRBJ1-5; TRBD1 might be the D (5 bases). Trimming took off 0 bases at V and 1 base at J, with 10 bases between the two ends. CDR3 length equals 15 residues. Germline values: CDR1 GTSNPN, CDR2 SVGIG (reference sequence). CDR3 region: CAWSVSRASNQPQHF. CDR3 bases: TGTGCCTGGAGTGTATCCAGGGCAAGCAATCAGCCCCAGCATTTT.

This clone appeared once. The rearrangement uses TRBV15 and TRBJ2-3; 15 nucleotides align to TRBD2. CDR3 length equals 17 residues. V lost 5 bases and J lost 5; bases outside the gene matches: 8. Germline CDR1 is LNHNV and CDR2 is YYDKDF (reference sequence). In DNA form, the CDR3 reads TGTGCCACCAGCGGTGGAGGACTAGCGGGGGGGTTAGATACGCAGTATTTT. As protein: CATSGGGLAGGLDTQYF.

The chain recombines TRBV18 with TRBJ2-7, with D unresolved. The CDR3 consists of 13 residues. In germline, CDR1 is KGHSH, CDR2 LQKENI. The germline V and J ends were trimmed by 1 base and 5 bases, with 9 bases remaining between them. Here the CDR3 reads CASSPRREHEQYF. The CDR3 region has the DNA TGTGCCAGCTCACCACGTCGCGAGCACGAGCAGTACTTC.

The chain combines TRBV27 with TRBJ2-2, with D possibly being TRBD2 (6 bases). Trimming took off 5 bases at V and 4 bases at J, with 14 bases between the two ends. Per the germline V gene, CDR1 is MNHEY and CDR2 is SMNVEV (reference sequence). This CDR3 has 15 residues. CDR3: CASSLRDGVTGELFF. As DNA, the CDR3 is TGTGCCAGCAGTCTGCGGGACGGAGTCACCGGGGAGCTGTTTTTT.

This clone was observed a single time. The chain joins TRBV27 to TRBJ2-3; TRBD2 aligns across 8 bases. This CDR3 is 14 amino acids long. The ends lost 3 bases at V and 2 bases at J; junction bases unmatched: 1. Germline V CDR1 and CDR2: MNHEY, SMNVEV (reference sequence). This CDR3 reads CASSFGGATDTQYF. CDR3 DNA sequence: TGTGCCAGCAGTTTCGGGGGGGCCACAGATACGCAGTATTTT.

The genes are TRBV19 and TRBJ1-1; no clear D gene. CDR1 and CDR2 from the germline V gene are LNHDA and SQIVND (reference sequence). V was pared by 1 base and J by 1 base, with 7 bases between. The CDR3 covers 14 residues. The CDR3 loop reads CASSIARKNTEAFF. Here the CDR3 DNA reads TGTGCCAGTAGTATAGCCAGAAAGAACACTGAAGCTTTCTTT.

This sequence joins TRBV6-5 and TRBJ1-1; no definite D call. Germline V gene data show CDR1 as MNHEY and CDR2 as SVGAGI. This CDR3 spans 15 amino acids. V was shortened by 0 bases and J by 1 base, with 9 bases between the two germline ends. The CDR3 nucleotides read TGTGCCAGCAGTTACTCAGCCAGAGGGAACACTGAAGCTTTCTTT. This sequence encodes CASSYSARGNTEAFF.

The rearrangement uses TRBV5-5 and TRBJ2-3; 13 bases match TRBD2. The CDR3 contains 19 residues. CDR1 and CDR2 (germline): SGHKS, YYEKEE (reference sequence). Trimming took 4 bases from V and 0 from J; bases not matched to a gene: 11. CDR3 in DNA: TGTGCCAGCAGCCCTAGACTAGCGGGGGGCCGGGGAAGCACAGATACGCAGTATTTT. It translates to CASSPRLAGGRGSTDTQYF.

This clone has a handful of counts. V and J are TRBV4-1 and TRBJ1-2; no clear D. There are 15 residues in the CDR3. Trimming shortened V by 0 bases and J by 2 bases, and 10 bases separated the two germline ends. In germline, CDR1 is MGHRA, CDR2 YSYEKL. The CDR3 DNA reads TGCGCCAGCAGCCAAGATGTGGGCTTAAACTATGGCTACACCTTC. Protein sequence: CASSQDVGLNYGYTF.

The gene calls are TRBV9 and TRBJ1-2; a weak D match, TRBD1 (6 bases). The length of the CDR3 is 15 residues. Germline V gene data show CDR1 as SGDLS and CDR2 as YYNGEE. The ends were cut back, 4 bases at V and 3 bases at J, with 16 bases in the middle. The CDR3 bases are TGTGCCAGCAGCACGAGCCTACAGGGCGACTATGGCTACACCTTC. Its protein is CASSTSLQGDYGYTF.

This chain links TRBV7-8 with TRBJ1-1, with a possible D match to TRBD1 (6 bases). In germline, CDR1 is SGHVS, CDR2 FQNEAQ. V lost 1 base to trimming and J lost 1 base, with 7 bases between them. The CDR3 has 14 residues. Here the CDR3 DNA reads TGTGCCAGCAGCTTAGTAGGGGGGAACACTGAAGCTTTCTTT. It is translated as CASSLVGGNTEAFF.

V usage is TRBV5-1 and J usage is TRBJ2-2, with TRBD1 matching 7 bases. Per germline, CDR1 SGHRS and CDR2 YFSETQ. The ends lost 1 base at V and 1 base at J; junction bases unmatched: 1. This CDR3 spans 15 amino acids. The CDR3 DNA reads as TGCGCCAGCAGCTTGCAGGGGGAGAACACCGGGGAGCTGTTTTTT. Translated: CASSLQGENTGELFF. Full variable domain (missing parts from reference TRBV5-1 and TRBJ2-2): KAGVTQTPRYLIKTRGQQVTLSCSPISGHRSVSWYQQTPGQGLQFLFEYFSETQRNKGNFPGRFSGRQFSNSRSEMNVSTLELGDSALYLCASSLQGENTGELFFGEGSRLTVL.

The chain links TRBV2 to TRBJ1-2, with D possibly being TRBD1 (6 bases). In germline, CDR1 is SNHLY, CDR2 FYNNEI. Deletions cut 7 bases from V and 2 bases from J, with 11 bases between. CDR3 length: 13 amino acids. The DNA of the CDR3 is TGTGCCAGCAAAACAGGGTCAAACTATGGCTACACCTTC. Amino acids: CASKTGSNYGYTF.

The chain has TRBV6-5 and TRBJ2-7; TRBD1 might be the D (6 bases). Germline V CDR1 and CDR2: MNHEY, SVGAGI. V was clipped by 5 bases and J by 3 bases, with 11 bases between them. CDR3 length: 13 amino acids. As DNA, the CDR3 is TGTGCCAGCAGTCAGGACAGCTTCTACGAGCAGTACTTC. It is translated as CASSQDSFYEQYF.

The chain is built from TRBV27 and TRBJ1-4; 8 nucleotides align to TRBD1. Germline V CDR1 and CDR2: MNHEY, SMNVEV (reference sequence). The CDR3 totals 16 residues. J lost 0 bases, V lost 5 bases, and 5 bases had no gene match. The CDR3 region is CASSAWTGSTNEKLFF. As DNA, the CDR3 is TGTGCCAGCAGTGCCTGGACAGGGTCAACTAATGAAAAACTGTTTTTT.

The chain employs TRBV7-2 and TRBJ1-2; TRBD1 matches at 10 bases. CDR3 length equals 15 residues. In germline, CDR1 is SGHTA, CDR2 FQGNSA. The J segment lost 7 bases and the V segment lost 5 bases, leaving 10 bases of the junction unmatched. CDR3 sequence (DNA): TGTGCCAGCAGCCCGACCGGGACAGGGGACTCTGGCTACACCTTC. Protein sequence: CASSPTGTGDSGYTF.

The J gene is TRBJ2-3, the V gene TRBV6-5, with 8 bases lining up with TRBD2. This CDR3 has 15 residues. Germline CDR1 is MNHEY and CDR2 is SVGAGI. The ends lost 4 bases at V and 5 bases at J; junction bases unmatched: 8. In nucleotides, the CDR3 is TGTGCCAGCAGTTTGGCGGGGGGATCGGGAGATACGCAGTATTTT. This translates into CASSLAGGSGDTQYF.